These T cell receptor beta chains were read from a single sample in a study of blood T cell repertoires in COVID-19. Generated by immunoSEQ multiplex PCR, the TCRdb table keeps only in-frame clones and is missing some. The data show fewer than 70,000 clones, 85% to 90% seen once. The specimen sequenced was peripheral blood. Source of these receptors: a man between 50 and 59 years old with acute or convalescent COVID-19. The CDR3 runs from the conserved cysteine through the conserved F or W. D genes are given only for firm matches. Where a row states a size, it is once, few, many or the class of an expanded clone; other rows omit it.

d_gene	j_gene	v_gene	abundance	CDR3nt	CDR3aa
TRBD2	TRBJ2-3	TRBV5-1	.	TGCGCCAGCAGCTTGAGTCTAGCGGGAACTAGCACAGATACGCAGTATTTT	CASSLSLAGTSTDTQYF
TRBD1	TRBJ1-5	TRBV2	.	TGTGCCAGCAGTTCCGGGACAGTTAGCAATCAGCCCCAGCATTTT	CASSSGTVSNQPQHF
.	TRBJ1-1	TRBV19	.	TGTGCCAGTCAAGCCCAGCGCGGCACTGAAGCTTTCTTT	CASQAQRGTEAFF
.	TRBJ1-6	TRBV3-1/TRBV3-2	.	TGTGCCAGCAGCCAAGATCCAGGGGCGGATAATTCACCCCTCCACTTT	CASSQDPGADNSPLHF
TRBD1	TRBJ1-3	TRBV6-5	.	TGTGCCAGCAGTTACGGACAGGCCCGCTCTGGAAACACCATATATTTT	CASSYGQARSGNTIYF
TRBD2	TRBJ2-3	TRBV2	.	TGTGCCAGCAGTATACTAGCGGGAGATACAGATACGCAGTATTTT	CASSILAGDTDTQYF
.	TRBJ1-5	TRBV21-1	.	TGTGCCAGCAGCTCAGAGAGGGGGACAGGGGATAGCAATCAGCCCCAGCATTTT	CASSSERGTGDSNQPQHF
TRBD1	TRBJ1-1	TRBV25-1	.	TGTGCCAGCAGTGATTTGGACAGGGAGAACACTGAAGCTTTCTTT	CASSDLDRENTEAFF
.	TRBJ1-2	TRBV12-3/TRBV12-4	.	TGTGCCAGCAGTCCTCGCGGATATGGCTACACCTTC	CASSPRGYGYTF
.	TRBJ1-5	TRBV27	.	TGTGCCAGCAGTTCCGACAGATTCAATCAGCCCCAGCATTTT	CASSSDRFNQPQHF
.	TRBJ2-1	TRBV5-3	.	TGTGCCAGAAGCTTGGGACTATTATACAATGAGCAGTTCTTC	CARSLGLLYNEQFF
TRBD1	TRBJ1-4	TRBV27	once	TGTGCCAGCAGAAATCCCGGGACAGGGGGCGGGAAACTGTTTTTT	CASRNPGTGGGKLFF
.	TRBJ2-7	TRBV7-9	.	TGTGCCAGCAGCAATCTCGGGGTCGAGCAGTACTTC	CASSNLGVEQYF
.	TRBJ1-3	TRBV19	.	TGTGCCAGTAGAGGGCGGCGGACTAACTCTGGAAACACCATATATTTT	CASRGRRTNSGNTIYF
TRBD1	TRBJ1-1	TRBV7-9	.	TGTGCCAGCACCAACGGACAGGGGGGGACTGAAGCTTTCTTT	CASTNGQGGTEAFF
.	TRBJ1-4	TRBV10-1	.	TGCGCCAGCAGATTCTTGGACATAACAACTAATGAAAAACTGTTTTTT	CASRFLDITTNEKLFF
TRBD2	TRBJ2-3	TRBV9	.	TGTGCCAGCAGCGCGAGCGGGAGGGCCAAGTTAGATACGCAGTATTTT	CASSASGRAKLDTQYF
.	TRBJ1-5	TRBV28	.	TGTGCCAGCAGTTTATTCCGGGGGGCAGGAGGCAATCAGCCCCAGCATTTT	CASSLFRGAGGNQPQHF